The next 10 T cell receptor beta chains were all read from a single sample in a study of vaccination and CD4 T cells after COVID-19. TCRdb reprocessed the PCR reads with MiXCR, giving one entry per CDR3 protein. The sample records 20,000 to 30,000 distinct CDR3 sequences, under 60% being singletons. Specimen: CD4+ T cells from blood, collected before SARS-CoV-2 vaccination. Source of these receptors: a human donor who had recovered from COVID-19.

The chain is built from TRBV2 and TRBJ1-5; unclear D gene. Per germline, CDR1 SNHLY and CDR2 FYNNEI. Trimming cost V 8 bases and J 4 bases, with 12 bases left between them. The CDR3 totals 13 residues. For the CDR3, the DNA is TGTGCCAGCCTTGAGGGCAGTAATCAGCCCCAGCATTTT. It specifies CASLEGSNQPQHF.

The chain uses TRBV19 and TRBJ2-1, with 7 bases fitting TRBD1. This CDR3 is 15 amino acids long. Germline assignment: CDR1 LNHDA and CDR2 SQIVND (reference sequence). The trim removed 10 bases at V and 1 base at J, leaving 10 bases unmatched. The CDR3 loop reads CATRGFRTSYNEQFF. The CDR3 DNA sequence: TGTGCCACCAGGGGGTTTAGGACATCCTACAATGAGCAGTTCTTC.

The V and J genes are TRBV10-1 and TRBJ2-7; TRBD2 matches 9 bases. V lost 1 base to trimming and J lost 3 bases; unmatched junction nucleotides: 4. Germline loops: CDR1 WNHNN, CDR2 SYGVQD (reference sequence). This CDR3 has 15 amino acids. This CDR3 is CASSEFASGNYEQYF. The CDR3 DNA is TGCGCCAGCAGTGAGTTTGCTAGCGGGAACTACGAGCAGTACTTC.

This clonotype was counted a few times. The rearrangement links TRBV6-2 or TRBV6-3 to TRBJ2-5, with D uncertain. The CDR3 is made up of 11 amino acids. The V and J ends lost 6 bases and 2 bases respectively, with 4 bases between them. Germline V gives CDR1 MNHEY, CDR2 SVGEGT. The CDR3 bases are TGTGCCAGCAGCCGACAAGAGACCCAGTACTTC. As protein: CASSRQETQYF.

In this sample, this clonotype turned up a few times. This chain links TRBV7-3 with TRBJ2-2, with D unresolved. The CDR3 length is 13 residues. Per the germline V gene, CDR1 is SGHTA and CDR2 is FQGTGA. With 9 bases removed from V and 0 bases from J, the gap between germline ends came to 8 bases. The CDR3 here is CASGPSNTGELFF. In nucleotides, the CDR3 is TGTGCCAGTGGACCGTCGAACACCGGGGAGCTGTTTTTT.

This CDR3 reads CASSRGQGPTDTQYF. CDR3 bases: TGTGCCAGCAGCCGCGGACAGGGACCCACAGATACGCAGTATTTT. This chain joins TRBV27 and TRBJ2-3; TRBD1 agrees at 8 bases. The ends lost 6 bases at V and 2 bases at J; junction bases unmatched: 7. The CDR3 is 15 amino acids. Germline loops: CDR1 MNHEY, CDR2 SMNVEV (reference sequence).

The chain employs TRBV20-1 and TRBJ2-2; D gene uncertain. The V end was cut by 0 bases, the J end by 4 bases, with 6 bases between. The CDR3 has 13 amino acids. The V gene's germline CDR1 is DFQATT and CDR2 SNEGSKA (reference sequence). CDR3 coding DNA: TGCAGTGCTAGAGATTGGACCACCGGGGAGCTGTTTTTT. It codes for CSARDWTTGELFF.

V usage is TRBV6-1 and J usage is TRBJ2-5; either TRBD1 or TRBD2 may fit D (5 bases each). The CDR3 loop spans 16 amino acids. V was cut by 2 bases and J by 5 bases, with 18 bases left in between. The germline V gene encodes CDR1 MNHNS and CDR2 SASEGT. For the CDR3, the DNA is TGTGCCAGCAGTGAACCGGGGTGGGGGTTGGTGGAGACCCAGTACTTC. Translated: CASSEPGWGLVETQYF.

This clonotype was detected only a few times. This chain connects TRBV6-1 to TRBJ2-7; 7 nucleotides match TRBD1. Per the germline V gene, CDR1 is MNHNS and CDR2 is SASEGT. The CDR3 is made up of 14 amino acids. The V segment lost 5 bases and the J segment 1 base; nucleotides outside the gene matches: 5. CDR3 nucleotides: TGTGCCAGCAGTCAAGGGACAGTTTCCTACGAGCAGTACTTC. This sequence encodes CASSQGTVSYEQYF.

V and J are TRBV6-4 and TRBJ1-1, with TRBD1 matching over 11 bases. CDR1 is MRHNA and CDR2 is SNTAGT in the germline V gene. This CDR3 region has 13 residues. Trimming cost V 6 bases and J 7 bases; bases outside gene matches: 4. The CDR3 reads CASSPDRGREAFF. In DNA form, the CDR3 reads TGTGCCAGCAGCCCGGACAGGGGGCGTGAAGCTTTCTTT.